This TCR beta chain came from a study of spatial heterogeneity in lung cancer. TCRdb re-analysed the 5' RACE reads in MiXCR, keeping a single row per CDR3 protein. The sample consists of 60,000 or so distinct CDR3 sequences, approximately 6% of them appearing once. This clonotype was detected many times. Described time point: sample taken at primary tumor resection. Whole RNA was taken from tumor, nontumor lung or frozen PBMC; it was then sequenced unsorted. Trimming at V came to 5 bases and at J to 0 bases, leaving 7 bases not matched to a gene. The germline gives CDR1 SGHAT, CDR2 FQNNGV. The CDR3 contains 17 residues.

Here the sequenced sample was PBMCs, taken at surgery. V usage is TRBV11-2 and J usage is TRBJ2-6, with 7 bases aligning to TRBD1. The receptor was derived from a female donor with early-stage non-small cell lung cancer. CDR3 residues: CASSHRDSRSGANVLTF. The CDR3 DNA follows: TGTGCCAGCAGCCACCGGGACAGCCGCTCTGGGGCCAACGTCCTGACTTTC.